A single sample is the source of the 27 T cell receptor beta chains below, sequenced in a study of blood T cell repertoires in COVID-19. Profiling relied on immunoSEQ multiplex PCR, and the TCRdb table lists in-frame clones only, not all of them. The table has 90,000 to 150,000 clones, about nine tenths seen once. The sequencing input was peripheral blood. These receptors all stem from a man aged 70-80 years who had recovered from COVID-19.

The genes are TRBV28 and TRBJ2-7; D perhaps matches TRBD1 (5 bases). In germline, CDR1 is MDHEN, CDR2 SYDVKM. Trimming cost V 9 bases and J 1 base, with 19 bases left between them. This CDR3 has 15 amino acids. This chain's CDR3 is CASKRLGPTSYEQYF. The CDR3 DNA sequence: TGTGCCAGTAAACGGTTGGGGCCGACTTCCTACGAGCAGTACTTC.

The chain employs TRBV28 and TRBJ1-2; D is unresolved. Germline values: CDR1 MDHEN, CDR2 SYDVKM. The V gene lost 3 bases and the J gene lost 8 bases, with 22 bases spanning the gap. This CDR3 region has 16 residues. CDR3 in amino acids: CASSFNLPGSLWGYTF. CDR3 DNA: TGTGCCAGCAGTTTCAACCTCCCCGGGAGCCTCTGGGGCTACACCTTC.

The chain employs TRBV9 and TRBJ2-1; 8 nucleotides match TRBD2. Unmatched junction bases numbered 7, after V lost 6 bases and J lost 5 bases. There are 14 residues in the CDR3. The germline CDR1 and CDR2 sequences are SGDLS and YYNGEE. DNA for the CDR3: TGTGCCAGCATGAAAGCGGGGGCGAACAATGAGCAGTTCTTC. It yields the protein CASMKAGANNEQFF.

This clone came up once. J is TRBJ1-2 and V is TRBV28, with D hard to call. The V end lost 5 bases, the J end lost 4 bases, and 17 bases lay between the germline ends. Germline V gene data show CDR1 as MDHEN and CDR2 as SYDVKM. This CDR3 spans 15 amino acids. In DNA form, the CDR3 reads TGTGCCAGCAGTCTAGTAACCCCCCTGGCCTATGGCTACACCTTC. Its translation is CASSLVTPLAYGYTF.

The chain carries TRBV9 and TRBJ1-6; 9 bases match TRBD1. This CDR3 has 16 amino acids. With V trimmed by 2 bases and J by 7 bases, 7 bases remained unmatched. Germline loops: CDR1 SGDLS, CDR2 YYNGEE. CDR3 nucleotides: TGTGCCAGCAGCGTGTCTCCCGGGACAGGGAATTCACCCCTCCACTTT. This codes for CASSVSPGTGNSPLHF.

The sample holds one count of this clone. The rearrangement uses TRBV4-1 and TRBJ2-1; TRBD1 might be the D (5 bases). The V gene's germline CDR1 is MGHRA and CDR2 YSYEKL. Trimming shortened V by 4 bases and J by 3 bases, and 10 bases separated the two germline ends. There are 14 residues in the CDR3. This chain's CDR3 is CASSPRAGYNEQFF. CDR3 nucleotide sequence: TGCGCCAGCAGCCCCAGGGCCGGCTACAATGAGCAGTTCTTC.

This CDR3 is CASSSPGGPGNEQFF. As DNA, the CDR3 is TGTGCCAGCAGTTCCCCCGGGGGGCCGGGCAATGAGCAGTTCTTC. The chain has TRBV28 and TRBJ2-1; maybe TRBD2 (7 bases). From germline, CDR1 is MDHEN and CDR2 SYDVKM. The CDR3 sequence is 15 residues long. Trimming cost V 4 bases and J 6 bases, with 16 bases left between them.

V usage is TRBV4-1 and J usage is TRBJ1-2; D call uncertain. Germline-derived CDR1 and CDR2 are MGHRA and YSYEKL. Trimming shortened V by 4 bases and J by 0 bases, and 9 bases separated the two germline ends. The CDR3 has 14 residues. The CDR3 nucleotides are TGCGCCAGCAGCCCCGGTATTTCTAACTATGGCTACACCTTC. Its protein product is CASSPGISNYGYTF.

V and J are TRBV29-1 and TRBJ1-1, with 8 nucleotides matching TRBD1. Germline V gives CDR1 SQVTM, CDR2 ANQGSEA. V gave up 0 bases and J gave up 4 bases; unmatched junction bases: 4. This CDR3 has 14 amino acids. The DNA of the CDR3 is TGCAGCGTTGAAGATTGGACAGGGAGCACTGAAGCTTTCTTT. Residues: CSVEDWTGSTEAFF.

The gene calls are TRBV24-1 and TRBJ2-3, with 14 bases lining up with TRBD2. The CDR3 runs to 16 residues. After removal of 4 bases from V and 3 bases from J, the junction contained 2 bases not matched to a gene. Germline values: CDR1 KGHDR, CDR2 SFDVKD. The CDR3 DNA is TGTGCCACCAGTGAAGGGACTAGCGGGAGTACAGATACGCAGTATTTT. This gives the protein CATSEGTSGSTDTQYF.

The count of this clone is one. V gene TRBV2 combines with J gene TRBJ2-7; D is uncertain. CDR3 length: 14 residues. Trimming shortened V by 2 bases and J by 2 bases, and 10 bases separated the two germline ends. Germline lookup yields CDR1 SNHLY and CDR2 FYNNEI. The CDR3 DNA follows: TGTGCCAGCAGTGAAATGCGCCTACCCTACGAGCAGTACTTC. This translates into CASSEMRLPYEQYF.

The V call is TRBV5-6, the J call TRBJ2-6; D unclear. CDR3 length: 15 residues. V lost 3 bases and J lost 1, with 8 bases in between. The germline CDR1 and CDR2 sequences are SGHDT and YYEEEE. The DNA for the CDR3 is TGTGCCAGCAGCTCTTTACAATCTGGGGCCAACGTCCTGACTTTC. Residues: CASSSLQSGANVLTF.

V gene TRBV5-1 combines with J gene TRBJ2-3; D is uncertain. Deletions cut 4 bases from V and 1 base from J, with 10 bases between. The CDR3 has 14 residues. Germline V CDR1 and CDR2: SGHRS, YFSETQ. The CDR3 sequence: CASSQIEGTDTQYF. For the CDR3, the DNA is TGCGCCAGCAGCCAAATAGAGGGCACAGATACGCAGTATTTT.

The rearrangement joins TRBV12-3 or TRBV12-4 to TRBJ1-3, with D tentatively TRBD1 (6 bases). V dropped 7 bases and J dropped 4 bases, with 11 bases sitting between them. The CDR3 contains 13 residues. Here the CDR3 DNA reads TGTGCCAGCAAACTTACAGGGGGAAACACCATATATTTT. Translated: CASKLTGGNTIYF.

This clone was seen a few times. Written as DNA, the CDR3 is TGTGCCAGCAGCCAAACATCTTCGGGAATGGGCAATGAGCAGTTCTTC. It yields the protein CASSQTSSGMGNEQFF. The J gene is TRBJ2-1, the V gene TRBV4-2; tentatively, D is TRBD2 (5 bases). Looked up from germline, CDR1 is LGHNA and CDR2 is YNFKEQ. Trimming stripped 2 bases from V and 6 bases from J, with 17 bases between. The CDR3 loop spans 16 amino acids.

V and J are TRBV28 and TRBJ1-4; TRBD1 is a possible D gene (5 bases). Trimming removed 2 bases from V and 4 bases from J, with 17 bases in between. CDR1 is MDHEN, CDR2 SYDVKM, per germline. The length of the CDR3 is 17 residues. The CDR3 bases are TGTGCCAGCAGTTTAGGGGCAAACAGGATCCATAATGAAAAACTGTTTTTT. Amino acids: CASSLGANRIHNEKLFF.

The chain has TRBV27 and TRBJ1-2, with D perhaps matching TRBD1 (5 bases). Germline V lookup: CDR1 MNHEY, CDR2 SMNVEV (reference sequence). This CDR3 has 15 amino acids. With 6 bases removed from V and 1 base from J, the gap between germline ends came to 15 bases. The CDR3 sequence is CASRPPGGVNYGYTF. CDR3 sequence (DNA): TGTGCCAGCAGGCCGCCGGGAGGGGTTAACTATGGCTACACCTTC.

The chain joins TRBV4-3 to TRBJ1-4; maybe TRBD1 (5 bases). CDR1 and CDR2 from the germline V gene are LGHNA and YSLEER. CDR3 length equals 15 residues. V lost 4 bases, J lost 0 bases, and 9 bases lay in between. The DNA for the CDR3 is TGCGCCAGCAGCCCCTTGACAGCAACTAATGAAAAACTGTTTTTT. Translated, it gives CASSPLTATNEKLFF.

This chain joins TRBV28 and TRBJ1-6; tentative D call: TRBD1 (6 bases). This CDR3 has 13 amino acids. V shed 9 bases and J shed 11 bases, with 17 bases lying between them. CDR1 MDHEN and CDR2 SYDVKM come from the germline V gene. CDR3 nucleotide sequence: TGTGCCAGTCTGACAGGCCGACAACCACCCCTCCACTTT. Its translation is CASLTGRQPPLHF.

J is TRBJ1-2 and V is TRBV18; possible D gene TRBD1, 6 bases. Germline CDR1 is KGHSH and CDR2 is LQKENI. The germline V and J ends were trimmed by 2 bases and 11 bases, with 15 bases remaining between them. The CDR3 covers 13 residues. The CDR3 region has the DNA TGTGCCAGCTCACCAGTGGACAGCTCGTGGTACACCTTC. Amino acid sequence: CASSPVDSSWYTF.

The CDR3 DNA is TGTGCCAGCAGGGACAGGGATGTGGACATCGGCTACACCTTC. Protein sequence: CASRDRDVDIGYTF. The chain has TRBV28 and TRBJ1-2; 8 bases fit TRBD1. The V gene's germline CDR1 is MDHEN and CDR2 SYDVKM. V gave up 6 bases and J gave up 8 bases; unmatched junction bases: 11. The CDR3 extends over 14 amino acids.

The CDR3 DNA is TGTGCCAGCAGCCAGCTGGGACAGGGAGCCGCCTACGAGCAGTACTTC. Its protein product is CASSQLGQGAAYEQYF. This chain joins TRBV14 and TRBJ2-7; 9 bases are a match to TRBD1. This CDR3 is built from 16 residues. V was clipped by 3 bases and J by 2 bases; unmatched bases: 8. Looked up from germline, CDR1 is SGHDN and CDR2 is FVKESK.

The V call is TRBV5-1, the J call TRBJ2-3; a possible D gene is TRBD2 (5 bases). The germline gives CDR1 SGHRS, CDR2 YFSETQ. The germline V and J ends were trimmed by 4 bases and 4 bases, with 16 bases remaining between them. The CDR3 consists of 15 residues. The CDR3 sequence is CASSRVAIGPDTQYF. DNA for the CDR3: TGCGCCAGCAGCCGGGTAGCGATCGGCCCAGATACGCAGTATTTT.

This rearrangement joins TRBV5-1 to TRBJ2-5; D gene ambiguous. Trimming pared 2 bases from V and 0 bases from J, leaving 8 bases between. The CDR3 extends over 14 amino acids. Germline V gives CDR1 SGHRS, CDR2 YFSETQ. DNA of the CDR3: TGCGCCAGCAGCTTAGAGAAGTACCAAGAGACCCAGTACTTC. This sequence encodes CASSLEKYQETQYF.

This clone was observed once. Here the CDR3 reads CASSSQGNTEAFF. In DNA, the CDR3 is TGTGCCAGCAGCTCTCAGGGGAACACTGAAGCTTTCTTT. This chain uses TRBV11-2 with TRBJ1-1, with D possibly TRBD1 on 5 matching bases. Germline CDR1 reads SGHAT; CDR2 reads FQNNGV. Trimming shortened V by 4 bases and J by 1 base, and 7 bases separated the two germline ends. The CDR3 is 13 amino acids.

The chain recombines TRBV27 with TRBJ2-7; 12 nucleotides line up with TRBD2. Germline V CDR1 and CDR2: MNHEY, SMNVEV (reference sequence). V trimming: 4 bases; J trimming: 8 bases; junction bases outside the gene matches: 6. This CDR3 spans 14 amino acids. The CDR3 nucleotides are TGTGCCAGCAGTTCGTCTAGCGGGAGGGGGCAGCAGTACTTC. It specifies CASSSSSGRGQQYF.

This chain connects TRBV10-2 to TRBJ1-5, with D unresolved. V was cut by 6 bases and J by 7 bases, with 16 bases left in between. The CDR3 spans 14 residues. Germline loops: CDR1 WSHSY, CDR2 SAAADI. CDR3 coding DNA: TGCGCCAGCAGGTTGAATGGAGAAGGACAGCCCCAGCATTTT. Its protein is CASRLNGEGQPQHF.